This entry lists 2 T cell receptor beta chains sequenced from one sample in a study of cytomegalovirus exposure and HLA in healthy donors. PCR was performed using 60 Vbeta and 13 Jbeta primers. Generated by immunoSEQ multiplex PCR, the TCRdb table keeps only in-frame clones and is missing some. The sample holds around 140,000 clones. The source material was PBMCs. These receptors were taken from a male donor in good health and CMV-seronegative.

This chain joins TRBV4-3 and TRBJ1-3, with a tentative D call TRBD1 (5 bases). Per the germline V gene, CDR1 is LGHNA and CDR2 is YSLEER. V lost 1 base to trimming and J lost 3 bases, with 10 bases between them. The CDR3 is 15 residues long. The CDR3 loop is CASSQAGFGGNTIYF. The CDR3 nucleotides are TGCGCCAGCAGCCAAGCAGGGTTCGGTGGAAACACCATATATTTT.

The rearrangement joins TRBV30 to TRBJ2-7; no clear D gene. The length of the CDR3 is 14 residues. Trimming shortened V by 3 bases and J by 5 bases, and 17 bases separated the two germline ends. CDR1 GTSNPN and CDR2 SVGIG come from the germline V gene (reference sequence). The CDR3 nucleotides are TGTGCCTGGAGCAAACCTCCAGTGAAGAACGAGCAGTACTTC. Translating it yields CAWSKPPVKNEQYF.